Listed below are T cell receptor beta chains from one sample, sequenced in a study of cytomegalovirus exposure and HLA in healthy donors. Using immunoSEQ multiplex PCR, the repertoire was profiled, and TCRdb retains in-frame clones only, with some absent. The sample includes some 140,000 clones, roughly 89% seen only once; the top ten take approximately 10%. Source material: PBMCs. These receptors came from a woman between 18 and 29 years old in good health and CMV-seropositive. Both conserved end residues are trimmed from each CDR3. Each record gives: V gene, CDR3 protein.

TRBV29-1	SPPVVAKNIQY
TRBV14	ASSQDWLAGGWGTDTQY
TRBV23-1	ASRGQGAPGRNQPQH
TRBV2	ASTEEVVSGELF
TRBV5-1	ASSRKTRDFGYGYT
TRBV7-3	ASSAGLAGLNEQF
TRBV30	ARGGDRGYEQY
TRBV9	ASSVSSSNQPQH
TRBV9	ASSVGGALPYEQY
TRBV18	ASSPSGSSYEQY